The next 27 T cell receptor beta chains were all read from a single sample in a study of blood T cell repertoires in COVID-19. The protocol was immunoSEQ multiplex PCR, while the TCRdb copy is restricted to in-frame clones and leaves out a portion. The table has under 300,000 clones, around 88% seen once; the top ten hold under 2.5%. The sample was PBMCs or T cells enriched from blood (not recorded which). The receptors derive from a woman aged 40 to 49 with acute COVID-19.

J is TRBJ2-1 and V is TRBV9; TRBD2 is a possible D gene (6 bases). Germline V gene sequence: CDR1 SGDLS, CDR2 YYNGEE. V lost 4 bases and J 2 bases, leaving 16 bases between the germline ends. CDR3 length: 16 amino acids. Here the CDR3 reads CASSRATPGAYNEQFF. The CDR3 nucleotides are TGTGCCAGCAGCAGAGCTACCCCGGGAGCCTACAATGAGCAGTTCTTC. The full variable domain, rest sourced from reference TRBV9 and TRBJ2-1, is DSGVTQTPKHLITATGQRVTLRCSPRSGDLSVYWYQQSLDQGLQFLIQYYNGEERAKGNILERFSAQQFPDLHSELNLSSLELGDSALYFCASSRATPGAYNEQFFGPGTRLTVL.

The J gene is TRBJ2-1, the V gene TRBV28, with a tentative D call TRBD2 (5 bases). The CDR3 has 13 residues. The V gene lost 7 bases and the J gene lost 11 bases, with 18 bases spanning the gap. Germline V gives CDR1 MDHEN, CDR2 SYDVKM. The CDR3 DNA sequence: TGTGCCAGCAACGGGAATCTGACTCCGAAGCAGTTCTTC. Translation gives CASNGNLTPKQFF.

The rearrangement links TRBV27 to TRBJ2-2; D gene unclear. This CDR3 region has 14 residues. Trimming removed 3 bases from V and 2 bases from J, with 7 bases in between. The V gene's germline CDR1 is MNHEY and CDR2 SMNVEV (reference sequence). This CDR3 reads CASSLYRNTGELFF. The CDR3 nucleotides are TGTGCCAGCAGTTTGTACAGAAACACCGGGGAGCTGTTTTTT.

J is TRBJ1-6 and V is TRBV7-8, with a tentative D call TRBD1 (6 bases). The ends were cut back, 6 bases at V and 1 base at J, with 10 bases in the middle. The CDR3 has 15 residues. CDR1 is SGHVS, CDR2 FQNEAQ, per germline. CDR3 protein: CASRRTVSYNSPLHF. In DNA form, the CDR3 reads TGTGCCAGCAGGCGGACAGTTTCCTATAATTCACCCCTCCACTTT.

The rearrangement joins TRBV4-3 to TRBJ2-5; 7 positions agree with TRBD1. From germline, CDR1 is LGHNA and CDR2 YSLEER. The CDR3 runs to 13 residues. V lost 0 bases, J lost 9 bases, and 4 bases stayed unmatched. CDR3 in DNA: TGCGCCAGCAGCCAAGACGGACAGGCACCCCAGTACTTC. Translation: CASSQDGQAPQYF.

CDR3 coding DNA: TGTGCCAGCATCTCAGCGGGAGGAAGGGAGACCCAGTACTTC. Protein product: CASISAGGRETQYF. The V and J genes are TRBV3-1 (or the pseudogene TRBV3-2) and TRBJ2-5, with 9 bases matching TRBD2. The CDR3 totals 14 residues. Trimming at V came to 7 bases and at J to 5 bases, leaving 8 bases not matched to a gene. Germline CDR1 and CDR2: LGHDT and YNNKEL (reference sequence).

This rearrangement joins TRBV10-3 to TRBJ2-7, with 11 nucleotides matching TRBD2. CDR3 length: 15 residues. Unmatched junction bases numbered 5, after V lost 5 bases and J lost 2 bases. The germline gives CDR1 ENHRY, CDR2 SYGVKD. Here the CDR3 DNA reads TGTGCCATCAGTTCTAGCGGGAGGACAACCTACGAGCAGTACGTC. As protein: CAISSSGRTTYEQYV.

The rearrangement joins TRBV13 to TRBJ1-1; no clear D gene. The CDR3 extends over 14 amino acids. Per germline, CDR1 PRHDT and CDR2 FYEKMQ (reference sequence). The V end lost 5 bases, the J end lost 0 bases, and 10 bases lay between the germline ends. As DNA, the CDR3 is TGTGCCAGCAGCCTGGGCAACATGAACACTGAAGCTTTCTTT. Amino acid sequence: CASSLGNMNTEAFF.

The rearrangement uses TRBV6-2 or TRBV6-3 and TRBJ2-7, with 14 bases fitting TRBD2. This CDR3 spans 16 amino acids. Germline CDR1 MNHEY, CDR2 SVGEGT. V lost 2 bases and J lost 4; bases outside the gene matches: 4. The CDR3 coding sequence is TGTGCCAGCAGTTACGGGACTAGCGGGAGAGCATACGAGCAGTACGTC. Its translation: CASSYGTSGRAYEQYV.

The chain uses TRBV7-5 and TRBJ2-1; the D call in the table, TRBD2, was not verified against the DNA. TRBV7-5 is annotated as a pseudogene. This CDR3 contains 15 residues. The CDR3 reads CARSLALADDNEQFF. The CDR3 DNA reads TGTGCCAGAAGCTTAGCGCTAGCGGACGACAATGAGCAGTTCTTC.

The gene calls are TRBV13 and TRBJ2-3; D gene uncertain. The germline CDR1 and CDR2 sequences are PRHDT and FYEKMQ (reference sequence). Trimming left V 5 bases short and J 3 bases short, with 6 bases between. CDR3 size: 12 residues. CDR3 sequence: CASSVRTDTQYF. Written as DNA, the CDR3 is TGTGCCAGCAGCGTGAGGACAGATACGCAGTATTTT.

For the CDR3, the DNA is TGTGCCAGCGCGAGAGCGGGGGCGACCCAAGAGACCCAGTACTTC. As protein: CASARAGATQETQYF. This chain joins TRBV3-1 (or the pseudogene TRBV3-2) and TRBJ2-5; 8 nucleotides align to TRBD2. The germline gives CDR1 LGHDT, CDR2 YNNKEL (reference sequence). CDR3 length: 15 residues. V lost 8 bases, J lost 1 base, and 9 bases stayed unmatched.

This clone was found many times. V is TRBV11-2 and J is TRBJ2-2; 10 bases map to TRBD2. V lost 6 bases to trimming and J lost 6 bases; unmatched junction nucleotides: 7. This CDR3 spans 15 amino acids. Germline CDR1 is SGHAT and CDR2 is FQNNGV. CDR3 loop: CASSQAGGPSGELFF. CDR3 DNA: TGTGCCAGCAGTCAAGCGGGAGGGCCCTCCGGGGAGCTGTTTTTT.

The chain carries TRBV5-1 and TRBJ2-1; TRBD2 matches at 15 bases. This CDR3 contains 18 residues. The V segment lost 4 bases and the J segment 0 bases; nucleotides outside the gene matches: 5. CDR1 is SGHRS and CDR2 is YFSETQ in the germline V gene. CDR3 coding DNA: TGCGCCAGCAGCAGGACTAGCGGGGGGGCGAGCTCCTACAATGAGCAGTTCTTC. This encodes CASSRTSGGASSYNEQFF. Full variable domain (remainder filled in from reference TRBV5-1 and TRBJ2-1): KAGVTQTPRYLIKTRGQQVTLSCSPISGHRSVSWYQQTPGQGLQFLFEYFSETQRNKGNFPGRFSGRQFSNSRSEMNVSTLELGDSALYLCASSRTSGGASSYNEQFFGPGTRLTVL.

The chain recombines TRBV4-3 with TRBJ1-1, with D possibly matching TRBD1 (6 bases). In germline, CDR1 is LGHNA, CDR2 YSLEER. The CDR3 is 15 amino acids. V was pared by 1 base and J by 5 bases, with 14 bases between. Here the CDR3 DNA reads TGCGCCAGCAGCCAAGGAGGGGGTCGAGGGACTGAAGCTTTCTTT. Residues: CASSQGGGRGTEAFF.

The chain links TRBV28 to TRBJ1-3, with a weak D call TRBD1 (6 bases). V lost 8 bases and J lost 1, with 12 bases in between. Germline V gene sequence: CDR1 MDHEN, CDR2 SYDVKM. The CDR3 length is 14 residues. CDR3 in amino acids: CASVDRKSGNTIYF. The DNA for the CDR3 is TGTGCCAGCGTGGACAGAAAATCTGGAAACACCATATATTTT.

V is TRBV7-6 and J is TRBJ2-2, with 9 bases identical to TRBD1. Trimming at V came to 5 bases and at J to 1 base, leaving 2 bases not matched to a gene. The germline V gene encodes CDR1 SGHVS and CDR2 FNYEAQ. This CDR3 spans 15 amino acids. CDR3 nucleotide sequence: TGTGCCAGCAGCCAGGGACAGGGGAACACCGGGGAGCTGTTTTTT. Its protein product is CASSQGQGNTGELFF.

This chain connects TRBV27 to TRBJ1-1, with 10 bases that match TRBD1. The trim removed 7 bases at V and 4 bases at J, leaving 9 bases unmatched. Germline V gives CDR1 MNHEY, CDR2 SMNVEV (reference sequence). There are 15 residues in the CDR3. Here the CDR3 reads CASTRTGGPPTEAFF. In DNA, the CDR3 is TGTGCCAGCACCCGGACAGGGGGACCACCCACTGAAGCTTTCTTT.

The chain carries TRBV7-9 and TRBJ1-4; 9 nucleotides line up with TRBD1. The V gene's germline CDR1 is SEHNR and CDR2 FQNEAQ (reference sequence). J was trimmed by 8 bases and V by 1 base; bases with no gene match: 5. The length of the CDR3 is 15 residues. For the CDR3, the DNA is TGTGCCAGCAGCTTAGGGGACAGGGCTCGAGAAAAACTGTTTTTT. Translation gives CASSLGDRAREKLFF.

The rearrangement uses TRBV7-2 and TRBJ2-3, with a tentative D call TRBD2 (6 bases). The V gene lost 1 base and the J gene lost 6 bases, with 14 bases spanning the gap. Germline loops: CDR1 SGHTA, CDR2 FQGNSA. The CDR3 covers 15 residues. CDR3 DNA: TGTGCCAGCAGCTTAGTGGGGACTCCCGGGGATACGCAGTATTTT. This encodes CASSLVGTPGDTQYF.

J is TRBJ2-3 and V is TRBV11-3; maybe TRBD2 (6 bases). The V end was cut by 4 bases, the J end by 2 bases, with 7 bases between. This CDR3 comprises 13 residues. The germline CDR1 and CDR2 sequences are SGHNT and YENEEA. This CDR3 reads CASSSGDTDTQYF. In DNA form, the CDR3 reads TGTGCCAGCAGCTCGGGGGACACAGATACGCAGTATTTT.

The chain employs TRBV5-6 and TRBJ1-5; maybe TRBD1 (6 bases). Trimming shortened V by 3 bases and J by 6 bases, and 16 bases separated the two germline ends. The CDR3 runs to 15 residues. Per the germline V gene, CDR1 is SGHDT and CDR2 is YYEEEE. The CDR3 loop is CASSSFQGNSQPQHF. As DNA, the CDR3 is TGTGCCAGCAGCTCCTTCCAGGGGAACTCTCAGCCCCAGCATTTT.

CDR3 amino acids: CASRSFGGPNYGYTF. The DNA of the CDR3 is TGTGCCAGCAGAAGTTTCGGGGGGCCTAACTATGGCTACACCTTC. The chain links TRBV6-5 to TRBJ1-2, with D possibly TRBD1 on 6 matching bases. Germline V gene data show CDR1 as MNHEY and CDR2 as SVGAGI. V shed 6 bases and J shed 0 bases, with 14 bases lying between them. The CDR3 loop spans 15 amino acids.

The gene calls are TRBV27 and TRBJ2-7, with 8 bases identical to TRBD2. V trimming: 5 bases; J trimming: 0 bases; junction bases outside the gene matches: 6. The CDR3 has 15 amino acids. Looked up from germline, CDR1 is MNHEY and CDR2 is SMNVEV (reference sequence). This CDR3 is CASSSTGTSSYEQYF. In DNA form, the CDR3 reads TGTGCCAGCAGTAGTACCGGGACTAGCTCCTACGAGCAGTACTTC.

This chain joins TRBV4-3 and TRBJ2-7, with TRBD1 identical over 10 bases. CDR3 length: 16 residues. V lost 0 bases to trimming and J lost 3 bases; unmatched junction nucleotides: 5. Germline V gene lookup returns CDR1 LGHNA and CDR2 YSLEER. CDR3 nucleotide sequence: TGCGCCAGCAGCCAAGAAGGACAGGGGGGCGTCTACGAGCAGTACGTC. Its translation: CASSQEGQGGVYEQYV.

The CDR3: CASLGLAGPETQYF. CDR3 coding DNA: TGTGCCAGTCTGGGACTAGCGGGGCCAGAGACCCAGTACTTC. The chain uses TRBV2 and TRBJ2-5; TRBD2 matches at 13 bases. V lost 9 bases, J lost 4 bases, and 5 bases stayed unmatched. This CDR3 contains 14 residues. Germline values: CDR1 SNHLY, CDR2 FYNNEI.

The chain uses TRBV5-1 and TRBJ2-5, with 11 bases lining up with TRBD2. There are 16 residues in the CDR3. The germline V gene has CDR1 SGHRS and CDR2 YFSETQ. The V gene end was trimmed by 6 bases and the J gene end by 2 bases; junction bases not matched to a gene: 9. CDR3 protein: CASKIGLAGGQETQYF. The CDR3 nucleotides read TGCGCCAGCAAAATAGGACTAGCGGGCGGGCAAGAGACCCAGTACTTC.